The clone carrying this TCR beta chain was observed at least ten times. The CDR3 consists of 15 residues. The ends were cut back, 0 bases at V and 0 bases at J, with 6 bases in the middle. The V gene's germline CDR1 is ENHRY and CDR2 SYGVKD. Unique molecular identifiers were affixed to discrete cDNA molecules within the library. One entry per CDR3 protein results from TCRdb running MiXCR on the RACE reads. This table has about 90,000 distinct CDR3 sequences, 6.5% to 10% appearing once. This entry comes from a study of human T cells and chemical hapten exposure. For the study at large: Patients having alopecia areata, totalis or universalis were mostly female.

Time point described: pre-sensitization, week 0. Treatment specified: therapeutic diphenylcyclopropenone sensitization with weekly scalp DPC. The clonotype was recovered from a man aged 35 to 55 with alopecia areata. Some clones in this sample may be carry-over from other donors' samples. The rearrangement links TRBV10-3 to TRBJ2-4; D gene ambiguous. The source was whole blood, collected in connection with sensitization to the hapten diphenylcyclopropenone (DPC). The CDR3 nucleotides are TGTGCCATCAGTGAGTCCCGGGCAGCCAAAAACATTCAGTACTTC. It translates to CAISESRAAKNIQYF.